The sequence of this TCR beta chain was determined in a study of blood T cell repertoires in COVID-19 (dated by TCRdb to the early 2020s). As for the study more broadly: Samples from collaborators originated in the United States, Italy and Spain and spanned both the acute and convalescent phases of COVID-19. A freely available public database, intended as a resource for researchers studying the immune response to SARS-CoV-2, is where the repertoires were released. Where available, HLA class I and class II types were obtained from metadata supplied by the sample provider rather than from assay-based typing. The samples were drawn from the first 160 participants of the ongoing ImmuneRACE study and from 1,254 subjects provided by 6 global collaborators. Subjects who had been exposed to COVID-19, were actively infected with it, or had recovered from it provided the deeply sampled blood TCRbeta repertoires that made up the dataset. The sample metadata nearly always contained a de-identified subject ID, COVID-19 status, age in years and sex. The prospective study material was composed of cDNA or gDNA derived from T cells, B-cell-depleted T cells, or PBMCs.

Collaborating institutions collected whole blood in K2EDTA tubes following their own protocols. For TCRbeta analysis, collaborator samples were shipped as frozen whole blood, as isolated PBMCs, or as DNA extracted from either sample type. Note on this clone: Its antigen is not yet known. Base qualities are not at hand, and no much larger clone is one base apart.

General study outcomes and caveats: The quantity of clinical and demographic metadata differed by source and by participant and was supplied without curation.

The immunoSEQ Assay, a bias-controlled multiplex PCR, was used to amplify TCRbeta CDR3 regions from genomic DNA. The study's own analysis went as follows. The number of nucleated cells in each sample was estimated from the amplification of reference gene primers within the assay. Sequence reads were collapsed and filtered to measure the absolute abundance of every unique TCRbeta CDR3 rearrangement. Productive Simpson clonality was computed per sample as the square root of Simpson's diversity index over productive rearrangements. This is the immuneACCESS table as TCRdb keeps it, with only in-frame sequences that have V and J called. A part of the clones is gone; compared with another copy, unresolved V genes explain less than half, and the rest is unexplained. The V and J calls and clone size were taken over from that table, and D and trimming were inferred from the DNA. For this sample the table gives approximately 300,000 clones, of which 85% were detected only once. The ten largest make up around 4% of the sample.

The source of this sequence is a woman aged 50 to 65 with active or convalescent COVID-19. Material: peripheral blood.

The nucleotide sequence is given as TGTGCCAGCACCTTTTCCGGGACAGGGTTTTGGAATGAGCAGTTCTTC. This encodes CASTFSGTGFWNEQFF. The rearranged chain carries TRBV27 and TRBJ2-1; the central 9 bases match TRBD1. From the cysteine through the phenylalanine, the CDR3 covers 16 amino acids. Only the CDR3 part of the read is kept: 48 bases, read in frame from the first base. CDR1 and CDR2 (MNHEY, SMNVEV) derive from the germline V gene (reference sequence). V is pruned by 7 bases and J by 7 bases, leaving 14 bases of the junction without a gene match.